This TCR beta chain was captured by sequencing in a study of blood T cells in healthy people across ages (dated by TCRdb to between 2014 and 2017). In terms of the full investigation: In model experiments, template switching captured about one uniquely barcoded TCR beta cDNA molecule for every two T cells. To track age-related changes in TCR beta repertoire diversity, the study relied on deep sequencing normalized with unique cDNA molecular identifiers. Donors were grouped into four age groups: young (average about 15 years), middle-aged (roughly 38), aged (around 60) and long-lived (about 82). Using the same blood draw, the study looked at two additional independent replicas of 1 million unique cDNA reads for two donors, one aged 18 to 30 and the other aged 80 or older.

The protocol used for the library was 5' RACE. The reads were generated on an Illumina HiSeq 2500. A second about 7 to 12 cycle PCR used a sample-barcoded 5' primer and a J-beta primer mix. A template-switch 5' adaptor carrying 12 random nucleotides introduced a unique molecular identifier onto each TCR beta cDNA molecule. Each sample yielded at least 3 million CDR3-containing paired-end reads. First-strand cDNA was synthesized from all RNA with the Mint cDNA synthesis kit, primed by a TRBC-specific oligonucleotide. Following uracil-DNA glycosylase treatment, a first 18-cycle PCR with universal primers M1SS and BC2_uni_R was performed on all cDNA. On the authors' methods: Each sample was normalized by randomly selecting 1 million high-quality reads, each carrying a distinct molecular identifier. Instead of being binned into consensus sequences, reads with shared molecular identifiers were discarded. MiTCR, run with a Q25 quality threshold and the strictest error-elimination algorithm, handled CDR3 identification, clonotype clustering and error correction. A nonparametric unseen species model with Euler transformation was used to estimate lower-bound total TCR beta diversity. TCRdb reprocessed the public reads (quality trimming at Q25 with fastp, clone calling with MiXCR) and kept in-frame beta chains. Each entry merges the rows of one CDR3 protein and shows their most common DNA and genes. It is TCRdb's table, rather than the study itself, that gives the V and J calls and clone size. The sample includes about 500,000 distinct CDR3 sequences, with about 24% observed a single time. The ten largest clones represent around 10% of the sample.

Based on the germline V gene, the CDR1 and CDR2 sequences are SGHTA and FQGNSA. The CDR3 starts with the cysteine, ends with the phenylalanine, and has 18 residues. Only the CDR3 DNA stays, 54 bases, in frame from base 1. The donors were 40 or so Caucasian individuals from Russia, aged roughly 6 to 100 years, who were systemically healthy. Each donor gave ten milliliters of peripheral blood, collected into EDTA-treated Vacutainer tubes. Ficoll-Paque density-gradient centrifugation was used to isolate PBMCs, with at least 6.5 million per sample. Trizol reagent was used to extract total RNA from PBMCs, with at least 5.5 micrograms per sample. For every donor, flow cytometry on a PBMC aliquot measured the percentage of naive CD45RAhigh/CD27high T cells. Findings and caveats that apply to the study as a whole: Total diversity estimates from one million sequenced T cells were considered lower bounds and underestimates. A strong correlation was found between observed TCR beta diversity and the percentage of naive T cells measured by flow cytometry. Compared with the aged group, the long-lived group had more naive CD4+ T cells, fewer expanded clones and increased TCR diversity, a pattern suggesting age selection. As age increased, observed TCR beta diversity per million T cells dropped in a roughly linear way, and a significant reduction was already evident by age 40. Conclusive comparison of naive and antigen-experienced compartments was prevented by the profiling of bulk unsorted PBMCs. Because donor CMV infection status was unknown, age-related changes in expanded clonotypes were potentially confounded.

This clonotype was observed a few times. Its antigen target is currently unknown. One junction end disagrees with the germline gene, perhaps due to a read error. The same sample was also studied in work on T cells of mothers and their children. Looking at the second paper: Nine systemically healthy Caucasian individuals, comprising three mothers and their six children, were included as donors. cDNA synthesis used all of the extracted RNA, with roughly 1.5 ug of RNA in each 15 ul reaction. In the second PCR, sample barcodes and 2-4 random nucleotides were introduced via the M1S primer. Each mother yielded over 9.5 million TCR beta CDR3 reads and each child about 3 million reads. Thymic selection similarly shapes TCR recombination output in related and unrelated pairs, with minor effect from inherited differences. Normalized repertoire overlap in related mother-child pairs was always slightly higher than in unrelated mother-child pairs, but the difference was never significant. With a sensitivity of 90 to 100 clones per million clonotypes, no persistent microchimeric T cell clones were detected. In the study, deep NGS was used to compare the TCR beta repertoires of mothers and children, and features distinguishing related mother-child pairs from unrelated individuals were sought. On average, the children were roughly 12 +/- 4 years old, while the mothers were around 42 +/- 4 years old. Libraries were sequenced on Illumina HiSeq 2000 with 100+100 nt paired-end reads after adapter ligation with NEBNext reagents. To avoid cross-contamination, the mother libraries and the child libraries were prepared a month apart and sequenced in separate runs. For each donor, between 500,000 and 2,000,000 distinct TCR beta clonotypes were identified. Naive TCR beta clonotypes were estimated from low-frequency clonotypes matched to each donor's FACS-determined naive share, without sorting.

The chain is made from TRBV7-2 and TRBJ2-6, with a weak D call of TRBD1 (6 bases match). Sequencing was done on a sample of blood. The clonotype comes from a boy between 5 and 17 years old in good health. The nucleotides are TGTGCCAGCAGCTCAGAAGGACAGCCGTACTCTGGGGCCAGCGTCCTGACTTTC. Protein translation: CASSSEGQPYSGASVLTF.